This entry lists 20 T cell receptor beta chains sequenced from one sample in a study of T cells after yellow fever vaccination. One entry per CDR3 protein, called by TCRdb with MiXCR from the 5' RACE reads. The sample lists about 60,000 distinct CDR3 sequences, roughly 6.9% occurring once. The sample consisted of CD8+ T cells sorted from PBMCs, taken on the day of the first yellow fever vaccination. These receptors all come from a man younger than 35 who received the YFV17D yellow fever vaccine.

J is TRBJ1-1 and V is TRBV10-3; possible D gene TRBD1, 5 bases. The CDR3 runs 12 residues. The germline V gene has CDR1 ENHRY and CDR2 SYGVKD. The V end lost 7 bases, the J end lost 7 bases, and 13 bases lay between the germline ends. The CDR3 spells CAITPGGGEAFF. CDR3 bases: TGTGCCATCACCCCGGGGGGGGGTGAAGCTTTCTTT.

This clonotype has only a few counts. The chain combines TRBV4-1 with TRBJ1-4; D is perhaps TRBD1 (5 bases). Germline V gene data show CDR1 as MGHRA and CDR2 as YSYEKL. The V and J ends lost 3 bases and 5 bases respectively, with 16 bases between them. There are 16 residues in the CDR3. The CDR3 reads CASSHGPGGANEKLFF. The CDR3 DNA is TGCGCCAGCAGCCACGGTCCGGGTGGGGCGAATGAAAAACTGTTTTTT.

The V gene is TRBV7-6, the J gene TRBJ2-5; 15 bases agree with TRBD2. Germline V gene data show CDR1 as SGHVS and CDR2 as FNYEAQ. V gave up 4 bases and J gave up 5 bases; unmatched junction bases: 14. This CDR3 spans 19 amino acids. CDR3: CASSSRVGLAGGPWETQYF. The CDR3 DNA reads TGTGCCAGCAGCTCACGGGTTGGACTAGCGGGGGGGCCTTGGGAGACCCAGTACTTC.

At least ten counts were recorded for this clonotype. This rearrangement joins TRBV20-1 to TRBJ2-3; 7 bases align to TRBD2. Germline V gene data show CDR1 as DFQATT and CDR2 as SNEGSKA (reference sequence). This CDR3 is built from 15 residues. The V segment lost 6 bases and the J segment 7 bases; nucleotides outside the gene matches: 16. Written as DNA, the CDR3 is TGCAGTGCGGCGGGGGAGGATTACGATGACCATACGCAGTATTTT. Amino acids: CSAAGEDYDDHTQYF.

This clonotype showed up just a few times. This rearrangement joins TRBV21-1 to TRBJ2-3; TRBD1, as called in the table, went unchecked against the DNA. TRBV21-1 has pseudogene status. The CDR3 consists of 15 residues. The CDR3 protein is CASSKWGRPTDTQYF. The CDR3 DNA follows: TGTGCCAGCAGCAAATGGGGGCGCCCCACAGATACGCAGTATTTT.

CDR3 in DNA: TGTGCCAGCAGCAGACAGGGCAGCTCTGGGGCCAACGTCCTGACTTTC. Protein: CASSRQGSSGANVLTF. This sequence joins TRBV6-5 and TRBJ2-6, with 7 bases aligning to TRBD1. This CDR3 region has 16 residues. J lost 0 bases, V lost 6 bases, and 5 bases had no gene match. Germline CDR1 MNHEY, CDR2 SVGAGI.

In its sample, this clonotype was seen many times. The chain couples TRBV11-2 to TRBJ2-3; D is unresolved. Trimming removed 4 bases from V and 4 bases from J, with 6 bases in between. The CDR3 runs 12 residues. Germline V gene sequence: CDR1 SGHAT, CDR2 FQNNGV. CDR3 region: CASSSDADTQYF. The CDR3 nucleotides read TGTGCCAGCAGCTCAGACGCAGATACGCAGTATTTT.

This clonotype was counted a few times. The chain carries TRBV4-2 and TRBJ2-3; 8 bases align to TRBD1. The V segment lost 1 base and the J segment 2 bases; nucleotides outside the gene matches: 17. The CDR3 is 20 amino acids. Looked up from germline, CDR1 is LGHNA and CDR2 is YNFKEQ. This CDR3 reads CASSQVIILGTGDFTDTQYF. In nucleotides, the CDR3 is TGTGCCAGCAGCCAAGTAATAATCTTAGGGACAGGAGACTTCACAGATACGCAGTATTTT.

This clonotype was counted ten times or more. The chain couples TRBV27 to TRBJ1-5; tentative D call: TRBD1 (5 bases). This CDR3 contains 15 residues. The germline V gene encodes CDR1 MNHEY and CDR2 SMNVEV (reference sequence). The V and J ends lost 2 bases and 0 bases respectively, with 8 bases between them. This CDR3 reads CASSLAGGSNQPQHF. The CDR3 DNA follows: TGTGCCAGCAGTTTAGCGGGGGGTAGCAATCAGCCCCAGCATTTT.

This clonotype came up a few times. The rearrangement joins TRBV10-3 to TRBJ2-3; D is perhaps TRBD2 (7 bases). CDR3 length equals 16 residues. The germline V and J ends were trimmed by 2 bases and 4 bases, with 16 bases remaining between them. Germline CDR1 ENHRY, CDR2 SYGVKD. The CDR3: CAISEPMRGGADTQYF. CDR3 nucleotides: TGTGCCATCAGTGAGCCAATGAGGGGGGGGGCAGATACGCAGTATTTT.

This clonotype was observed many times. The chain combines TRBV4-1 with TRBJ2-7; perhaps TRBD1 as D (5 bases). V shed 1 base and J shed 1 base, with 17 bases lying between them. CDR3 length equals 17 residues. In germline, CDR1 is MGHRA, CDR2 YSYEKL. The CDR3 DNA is TGCGCCAGCAGCCAAGTTCAATCGCAGGGCATATCCTACGAGCAGTACTTC. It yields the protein CASSQVQSQGISYEQYF.

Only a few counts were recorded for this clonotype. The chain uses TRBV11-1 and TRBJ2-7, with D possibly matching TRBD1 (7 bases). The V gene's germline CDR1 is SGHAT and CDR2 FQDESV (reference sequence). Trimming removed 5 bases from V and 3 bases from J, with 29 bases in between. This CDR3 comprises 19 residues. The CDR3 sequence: CASSHSGGTVALPLYEQYF. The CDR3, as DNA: TGTGCCAGCAGCCATAGCGGCGGGACAGTGGCCCTCCCCCTCTACGAGCAGTACTTC.

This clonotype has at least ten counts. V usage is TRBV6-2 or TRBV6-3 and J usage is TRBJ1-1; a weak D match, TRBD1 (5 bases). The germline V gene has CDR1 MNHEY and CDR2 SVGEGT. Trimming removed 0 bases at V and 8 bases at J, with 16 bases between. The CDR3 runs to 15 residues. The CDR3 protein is CASSYSLDPKGEAFF. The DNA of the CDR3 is TGTGCCAGCAGTTACTCCTTGGATCCTAAGGGGGAAGCTTTCTTT.

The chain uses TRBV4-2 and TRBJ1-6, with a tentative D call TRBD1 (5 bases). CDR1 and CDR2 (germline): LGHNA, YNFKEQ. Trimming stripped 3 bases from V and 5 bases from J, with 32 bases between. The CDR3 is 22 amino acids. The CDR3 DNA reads TGTGCCAGCAGCCACAATGTGGGTGCGAGGCCGCATCAGACGACAGATAATTCACCCCTCCACTTT. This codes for CASSHNVGARPHQTTDNSPLHF.

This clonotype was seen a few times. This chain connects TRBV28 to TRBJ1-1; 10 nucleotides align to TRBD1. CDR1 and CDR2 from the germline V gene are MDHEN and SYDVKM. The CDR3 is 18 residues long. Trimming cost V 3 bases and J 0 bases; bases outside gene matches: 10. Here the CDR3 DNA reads TGTGCCAGCAGTTTTCGGGGGACAGGGGCCAGCTTGAACACTGAAGCTTTCTTT. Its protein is CASSFRGTGASLNTEAFF.

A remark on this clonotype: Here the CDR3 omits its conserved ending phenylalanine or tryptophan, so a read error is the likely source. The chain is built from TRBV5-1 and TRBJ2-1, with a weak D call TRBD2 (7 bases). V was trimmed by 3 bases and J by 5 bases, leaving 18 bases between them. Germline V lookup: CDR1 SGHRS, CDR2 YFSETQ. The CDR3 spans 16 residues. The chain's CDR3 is CASSSLGGGFNNEQFL. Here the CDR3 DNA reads TGCGCCAGCAGCTCCTTGGGGGGGGGCTTCAACAATGAGCAGTTCTTA.

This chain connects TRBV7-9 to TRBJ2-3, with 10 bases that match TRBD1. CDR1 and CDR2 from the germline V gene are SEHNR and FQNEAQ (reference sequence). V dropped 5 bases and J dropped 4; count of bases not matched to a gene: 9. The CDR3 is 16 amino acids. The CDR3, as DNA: TGTGCCAGCAGCCCCGGGACAGGGGAAGCGGCAGATACGCAGTATTTT. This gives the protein CASSPGTGEAADTQYF. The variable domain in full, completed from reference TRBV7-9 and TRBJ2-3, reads DTGVSQNPRHKITKRGQNVTFRCDPISEHNRLYWYRQTLGQGPEFLTYFQNEAQLEKSRLLSDRFSAERPKGSFSTLEIQRTEQGDSAMYLCASSPGTGEAADTQYFGPGTRLTVL.

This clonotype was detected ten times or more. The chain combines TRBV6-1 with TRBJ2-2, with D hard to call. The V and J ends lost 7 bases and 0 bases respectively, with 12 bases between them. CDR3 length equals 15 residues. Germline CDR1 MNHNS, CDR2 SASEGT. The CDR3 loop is CASTLTWPNTGELFF. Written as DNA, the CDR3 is TGTGCCAGCACCCTTACATGGCCGAACACCGGGGAGCTGTTTTTT.

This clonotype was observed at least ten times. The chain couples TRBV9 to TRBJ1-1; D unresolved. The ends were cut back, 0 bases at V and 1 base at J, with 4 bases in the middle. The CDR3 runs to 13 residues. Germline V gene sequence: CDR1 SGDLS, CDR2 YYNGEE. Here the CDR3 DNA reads TGTGCCAGCAGCGTAGAGGGGAACACTGAAGCTTTCTTT. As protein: CASSVEGNTEAFF.

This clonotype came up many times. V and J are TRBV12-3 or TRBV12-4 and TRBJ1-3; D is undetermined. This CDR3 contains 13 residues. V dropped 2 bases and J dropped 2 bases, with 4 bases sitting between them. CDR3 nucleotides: TGTGCCAGCAGTTTATTCGCTGGAAACACCATATATTTT. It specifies CASSLFAGNTIYF.